The table lists the clone carrying this T cell receptor (beta chain) with a count of one. Its antigen is not known. The CDR3 runs to 12 residues. J was trimmed by 7 bases and V by 3 bases; bases with no gene match: 2. The V gene's germline CDR1 is SGHVS and CDR2 FNYEAQ. The source of the sample is a study of OX40 agonist ivuxolimab in advanced cancers. Profiled with immunoSEQ multiplex PCR; TCRdb holds only in-frame clones, not every one. Here the sample spans 40,000 to 55,000 clones, under 90% being singletons. Findings and caveats of the study: A proportion of nonresponders additionally exhibited low normalized T-cell clonal expansion.

Sequenced material: CD4+ or CD8+ T cells sorted from blood, taken in a trial of the OX40 agonist ivuxolimab. This chain connects TRBV7-6 to TRBJ1-2; TRBD1 matches at 7 bases. The receptor was derived from an adult with an advanced solid tumor such as melanoma, head and neck, liver or kidney cancer. Here the CDR3 reads CASSFTGVGYTF. CDR3 sequence (DNA): TGTGCCAGCAGCTTCACAGGGGTTGGCTACACCTTC.